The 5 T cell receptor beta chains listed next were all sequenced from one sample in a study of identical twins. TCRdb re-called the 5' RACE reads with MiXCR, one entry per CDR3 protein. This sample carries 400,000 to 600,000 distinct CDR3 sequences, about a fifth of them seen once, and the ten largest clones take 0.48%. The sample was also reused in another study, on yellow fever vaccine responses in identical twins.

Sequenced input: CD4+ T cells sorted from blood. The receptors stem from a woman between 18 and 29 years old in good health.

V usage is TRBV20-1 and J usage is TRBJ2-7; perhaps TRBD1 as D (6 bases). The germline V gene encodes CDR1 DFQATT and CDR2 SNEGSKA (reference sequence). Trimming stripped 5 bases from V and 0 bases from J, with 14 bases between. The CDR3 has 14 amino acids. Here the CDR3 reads CSACRGQSSYEQYF. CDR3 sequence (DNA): TGCAGTGCTTGCAGGGGACAAAGCTCCTACGAGCAGTACTTC.

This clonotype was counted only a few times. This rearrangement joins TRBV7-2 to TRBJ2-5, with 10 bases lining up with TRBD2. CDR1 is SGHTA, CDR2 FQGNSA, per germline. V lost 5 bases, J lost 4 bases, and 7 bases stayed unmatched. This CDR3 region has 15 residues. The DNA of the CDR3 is TGTGCCAGCAGCGCAAACTTAGCGGGAGGAGAGACCCAGTACTTC. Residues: CASSANLAGGETQYF.

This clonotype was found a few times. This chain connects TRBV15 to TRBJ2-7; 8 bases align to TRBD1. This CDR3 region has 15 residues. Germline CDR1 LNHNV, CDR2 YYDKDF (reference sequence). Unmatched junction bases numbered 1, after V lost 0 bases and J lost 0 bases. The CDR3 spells CATSREGTGSYEQYF. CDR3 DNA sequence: TGTGCCACCAGCAGAGAAGGGACAGGCTCCTACGAGCAGTACTTC.

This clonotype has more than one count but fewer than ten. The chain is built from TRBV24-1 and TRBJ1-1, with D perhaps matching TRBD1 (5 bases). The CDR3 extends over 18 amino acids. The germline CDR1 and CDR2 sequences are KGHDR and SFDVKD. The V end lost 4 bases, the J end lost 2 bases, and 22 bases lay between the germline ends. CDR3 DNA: TGTGCCACCAGTGACCCCGACTCCGTCGACAGTAGAAACACTGAAGCTTTCTTT. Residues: CATSDPDSVDSRNTEAFF.

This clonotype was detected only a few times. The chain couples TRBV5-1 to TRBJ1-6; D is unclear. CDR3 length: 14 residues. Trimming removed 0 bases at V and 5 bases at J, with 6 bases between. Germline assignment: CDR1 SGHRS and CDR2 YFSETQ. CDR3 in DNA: TGCGCCAGCAGCTTGGTCCCGGATAATTCACCCCTCCACTTT. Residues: CASSLVPDNSPLHF.